Shown below are 21 T cell receptor beta chains from a single sample sequenced in a study of T cells in Graves' hyperthyroidism and ophthalmopathy. TCR beta CDR3 regions were amplified from RNA transcripts. The TCR CDR3 first-round RT-PCR relied on the HTBI primer set. TCRdb reprocessed the multiplex PCR reads via MiXCR and lists one record per CDR3 protein. The sample consists of about 640,000 distinct CDR3 sequences, about 20% of them appearing once. Material for sequencing was blood. The receptors were gathered from a young man with Graves' ophthalmopathy.

This clonotype has a count of ten or more. This chain links TRBV7-9 with TRBJ2-3; the D gene is possibly TRBD1 (6 bases). Germline loops: CDR1 SEHNR, CDR2 FQNEAQ (reference sequence). The CDR3 covers 16 residues. The V end was cut by 5 bases, the J end by 1 base, with 16 bases between. The CDR3 coding sequence is TGTGCCAGCAGCCGTACGAAAAGGACAGGCACAGATACGCAGTATTTT. Protein product: CASSRTKRTGTDTQYF.

Ten or more counts support this clonotype. This chain joins TRBV27 and TRBJ2-7, with D possibly TRBD1 on 5 matching bases. Trimming removed 6 bases at V and 2 bases at J, with 11 bases between. The germline V gene encodes CDR1 MNHEY and CDR2 SMNVEV (reference sequence). This CDR3 comprises 13 residues. CDR3 DNA: TGTGCCAGCAGCTTAGGGGCCGCCTACGAGCAGTACTTC. Protein sequence: CASSLGAAYEQYF.

The chain combines TRBV27 with TRBJ2-7; no firm D call. The germline gives CDR1 MNHEY, CDR2 SMNVEV (reference sequence). V lost 5 bases and J lost 1, with 12 bases in between. The CDR3 is 14 residues long. CDR3 nucleotides: TGTGCCAGCAGTAGGAAGGCGCCTTCCTACGAGCAGTACTTC. Protein product: CASSRKAPSYEQYF.

This clonotype appeared many times. The rearrangement links TRBV18 to TRBJ1-2, with D maybe TRBD1 (5 bases). The germline V gene encodes CDR1 KGHSH and CDR2 LQKENI. This CDR3 has 14 amino acids. Trimming removed 3 bases at V and 4 bases at J, with 12 bases between. The CDR3 here is CASSPSRGSYGYTF. CDR3 coding DNA: TGTGCCAGCTCACCCTCTAGGGGATCCTATGGCTACACCTTC.

This clonotype was found a few times. A much larger clone sits a single nucleotide away, making a read error possible. The chain combines TRBV28 with TRBJ1-1; TRBD1 aligns across 7 bases. This CDR3 has 17 residues. Germline CDR1 is MDHEN and CDR2 is SYDVKM. V shed 5 bases, J shed 1 base, and the junction held 13 bases outside the gene matches. The CDR3 reads CASSAGTEEKWNTEAFF. The CDR3 bases are TGTGCCAGCAGTGCCGGGACAGAGGAGAAATGGAACACTGAAGCTTTCTTT.

This clonotype was seen many times. The rearrangement uses TRBV2 and TRBJ2-1; D possibly matches TRBD1 or TRBD2 (5 bases each). Per the germline V gene, CDR1 is SNHLY and CDR2 is FYNNEI. This CDR3 spans 10 amino acids. The V gene lost 7 bases and the J gene lost 10 bases, with 8 bases spanning the gap. In nucleotides, the CDR3 is TGTGCCAGCATAAGGGACGAGCAGTTCTTC. Its protein product is CASIRDEQFF.

The sample holds many counts of this clonotype. This chain links TRBV5-1 with TRBJ2-1, with D perhaps matching TRBD2 (6 bases). The length of the CDR3 is 14 residues. Trimming stripped 0 bases from V and 5 bases from J, with 9 bases between. The germline V gene encodes CDR1 SGHRS and CDR2 YFSETQ. The CDR3 loop reads CASSLGDSHNEQFF. CDR3 DNA sequence: TGCGCCAGCAGCTTGGGGGACTCACACAATGAGCAGTTCTTC.

The table lists this clonotype with a few counts. The chain links TRBV11-2 to TRBJ1-1; the D gene is possibly TRBD1 (6 bases). Germline loops: CDR1 SGHAT, CDR2 FQNNGV. The CDR3 spans 16 residues. Between the trimmed V and J ends, which lost 0 bases and 0 bases, there was a span of 11 bases. The CDR3 sequence: CASSLEYRGMNTEAFF. DNA for the CDR3: TGTGCCAGCAGCTTAGAATATAGGGGGATGAACACTGAAGCTTTCTTT.

The V call is TRBV12-3 or TRBV12-4, the J call TRBJ1-5; tentative D call: TRBD1 (6 bases). The ends were cut back, 5 bases at V and 4 bases at J, with 18 bases in the middle. The CDR3 runs to 16 residues. Here the CDR3 reads CASSRSSGGVNQPQHF. Written as DNA, the CDR3 is TGTGCCAGCAGTCGCTCCTCGGGGGGCGTTAATCAGCCCCAGCATTTT.

This sequence joins TRBV27 and TRBJ1-2; TRBD1 matches at 10 bases. This CDR3 contains 15 residues. Germline V lookup: CDR1 MNHEY, CDR2 SMNVEV (reference sequence). With 2 bases clipped from V and 8 bases from J, the junction kept 8 bases outside the gene matches. The CDR3 protein is CASSLGYGTGDGYTF. CDR3 DNA: TGTGCCAGCAGTTTAGGGTACGGGACAGGGGACGGCTACACCTTC.

This clonotype was observed a few times. The V gene is TRBV28, the J gene TRBJ2-7; tentatively, D is TRBD1 (6 bases). The ends were cut back, 3 bases at V and 3 bases at J, with 12 bases in the middle. CDR3 length: 14 amino acids. Germline CDR1 and CDR2: MDHEN and SYDVKM. CDR3 amino acids: CASSFRTVVYEQYF. The CDR3 DNA reads TGTGCCAGCAGTTTTAGGACAGTTGTCTACGAGCAGTACTTC.

The V call is TRBV29-1, the J call TRBJ2-7, with 7 bases that match TRBD2. J gave up 1 base and V 5 bases, and 5 bases lay outside the gene matches. This CDR3 has 13 residues. CDR1 and CDR2 from the germline V gene are SQVTM and ANQGSEA. CDR3 coding DNA: TGCAGCGTTCGACTAGCTGGGTCCTACGAGCAGTACTTC. Its protein is CSVRLAGSYEQYF.

J is TRBJ2-7 and V is TRBV7-8; 8 positions match TRBD2. CDR3 length: 15 amino acids. Germline V lookup: CDR1 SGHVS, CDR2 FQNEAQ. Losses at the gene ends were 8 bases for V and 1 base for J; bases not matched to a gene: 10. CDR3 sequence reads: CASRKERELSYEQYF. The CDR3 bases are TGTGCCAGCCGAAAGGAGCGGGAGCTGTCCTACGAGCAGTACTTC.

This clonotype was counted between two and nine times. V and J are TRBV20-1 and TRBJ2-3; a possible D gene is TRBD2 (5 bases). Deletions cut 6 bases from V and 4 bases from J, with 20 bases between. The CDR3 has 15 amino acids. Germline CDR1 is DFQATT and CDR2 is SNEGSKA (reference sequence). CDR3 bases: TGCAGTGCCAAACATTCTAGCAGTGGGTCAGATACGCAGTATTTT. It specifies CSAKHSSSGSDTQYF.

This chain uses TRBV2 with TRBJ1-5; 7 nucleotides align to TRBD1. The germline gives CDR1 SNHLY, CDR2 FYNNEI. The CDR3 totals 15 residues. Germline trimming cut 5 bases from V and 2 bases from J; bases unmatched to any gene: 6. The CDR3 sequence is CASSTGVGGNQPQHF. The CDR3 DNA is TGTGCCAGCAGTACAGGGGTAGGGGGCAATCAGCCCCAGCATTTT.

V and J are TRBV30 and TRBJ2-7; TRBD1 aligns across 8 bases. The V segment lost 2 bases and the J segment 5 bases; nucleotides outside the gene matches: 5. Germline V gene sequence: CDR1 GTSNPN, CDR2 SVGIG (reference sequence). The length of the CDR3 is 13 residues. The CDR3 DNA is TGTGCCTGGAGTTGGACAGGGTTTGACGAGCAGTACTTC. It is translated as CAWSWTGFDEQYF. The variable domain in full, completed from reference TRBV30 and TRBJ2-7, reads SQTIHQWPATLVQPVGSPLSLECTVEGTSNPNLYWYRQAAGRGLQLLFYSVGIGQISSEVPQNLSASRPQDRQFILSSKKLLLSDSGFYLCAWSWTGFDEQYFGPGTRLTVT.

The chain couples TRBV30 to TRBJ2-5, with D maybe TRBD1 (5 bases). The ends were cut back, 0 bases at V and 3 bases at J, with 17 bases in the middle. Looked up from germline, CDR1 is GTSNPN and CDR2 is SVGIG (reference sequence). The CDR3 length is 16 residues. This CDR3 reads CAWSVPHRKRKETQYF. The CDR3 DNA reads TGTGCCTGGAGTGTACCTCACAGGAAAAGAAAAGAGACCCAGTACTTC.

In this sample, this clonotype turned up many times. The gene calls are TRBV11-2 and TRBJ2-7, with 9 bases identical to TRBD1. This CDR3 contains 15 residues. CDR1 and CDR2 from the germline V gene are SGHAT and FQNNGV. The J segment lost 1 base and the V segment lost 5 bases, leaving 6 bases of the junction unmatched. CDR3 region: CASSTPGQGSYEQYF. In DNA, the CDR3 is TGTGCCAGCAGCACCCCGGGACAGGGATCCTACGAGCAGTACTTC.

The sample holds many counts of this clonotype. J is TRBJ2-3 and V is TRBV20-1, with TRBD2 matching 8 bases. V was pared by 6 bases and J by 4 bases, with 3 bases of the junction left unmatched. The CDR3 covers 12 residues. Germline V CDR1 and CDR2: DFQATT, SNEGSKA (reference sequence). CDR3 amino acids: CSAAAGADTQYF. CDR3 nucleotides: TGCAGTGCCGCAGCGGGAGCAGATACGCAGTATTTT.

This clonotype was seen a few times. This chain joins TRBV20-1 and TRBJ2-3; the match to TRBD2 covers 7 bases. The CDR3 extends over 17 amino acids. Trimming cost V 6 bases and J 0 bases; bases outside gene matches: 15. Germline CDR1 reads DFQATT; CDR2 reads SNEGSKA (reference sequence). CDR3 in amino acids: CSATRERGQSSTDTQYF. The CDR3 bases are TGCAGTGCAACTCGGGAGCGGGGCCAATCTAGCACAGATACGCAGTATTTT.

V is TRBV13 and J is TRBJ2-7; TRBD2 might be the D (5 bases). Germline loops: CDR1 PRHDT, CDR2 FYEKMQ (reference sequence). CDR3 length: 14 residues. Trimming left V 6 bases short and J 0 bases short, with 12 bases between. The CDR3 is CASSPGSLSYEQYF. CDR3 coding DNA: TGTGCCAGCAGTCCGGGGTCTCTCTCCTACGAGCAGTACTTC.